Following are 10 T cell receptor beta chains from one sample sequenced in a study of control samples from healthy donors and cancer patients. The protocol was immunoSEQ multiplex PCR, while the TCRdb copy is restricted to in-frame clones and leaves out a portion. The sample consists of more than 95,000 clones, 85% to 95% of them appearing once. The sequenced sample consisted of blood. Receptors originate from a man aged 25 to 40 in good health.

The chain has TRBV7-3 and TRBJ2-3; 8 bases are shared with TRBD2. Losses at the gene ends were 8 bases for V and 0 bases for J; bases not matched to a gene: 10. The CDR3 loop spans 16 amino acids. Germline CDR1 reads SGHTA; CDR2 reads FQGTGA. The CDR3 here is CASSPAGGPSTDTQYF. CDR3 sequence (DNA): TGTGCCAGCTCTCCCGCGGGGGGTCCTAGCACAGATACGCAGTATTTT.

This clone was observed a single time. The chain recombines TRBV7-2 with TRBJ1-6, with a weak D call TRBD1 (5 bases). The CDR3 extends over 15 amino acids. The V gene lost 4 bases and the J gene lost 16 bases, with 23 bases spanning the gap. CDR1 and CDR2 (germline): SGHTA, FQGNSA. The CDR3 reads CASSSLGGGTWGLHF. CDR3 bases: TGTGCCAGCAGCTCCCTCGGCGGTGGGACCTGGGGACTCCACTTT.

The V gene is TRBV7-6, the J gene TRBJ2-1; D uncertain. Germline assignment: CDR1 SGHVS and CDR2 FNYEAQ. V lost 0 bases to trimming and J lost 5 bases, with 8 bases between them. The CDR3 runs 14 residues. CDR3 DNA: TGTGCCAGCAGCTTAGCGATGGAAAACAATGAGCAGTTCTTC. Its protein is CASSLAMENNEQFF.

The rearrangement uses TRBV6-5 and TRBJ1-2, with a possible D match to TRBD1 (5 bases). The CDR3 runs to 13 residues. Trimming removed 5 bases at V and 4 bases at J, with 11 bases between. Germline V gives CDR1 MNHEY, CDR2 SVGAGI. Here the CDR3 reads CASSPGRIYGYTF. In DNA, the CDR3 is TGTGCCAGCAGTCCGGGACGGATCTATGGCTACACCTTC.

The count of this clone is one. V and J are TRBV4-1 and TRBJ1-2; TRBD1 agrees at 7 bases. V lost 1 base to trimming and J lost 5 bases; unmatched junction nucleotides: 7. Germline assignment: CDR1 MGHRA and CDR2 YSYEKL. The CDR3 spans 15 residues. The CDR3 DNA reads as TGCGCCAGCAGCCAAGCGACAGGGTACTTGTATGGCTACACCTTC. It codes for CASSQATGYLYGYTF.

The chain uses TRBV7-9 and TRBJ1-1, with 7 bases identical to TRBD1. Unmatched junction bases numbered 3, after V lost 5 bases and J lost 0 bases. The germline gives CDR1 SEHNR, CDR2 FQNEAQ (reference sequence). The length of the CDR3 is 14 residues. The CDR3: CASSPQGLNTEAFF. As DNA, the CDR3 is TGTGCCAGCAGCCCACAGGGGTTGAACACTGAAGCTTTCTTT.

This clone appeared a single time. The chain recombines TRBV28 with TRBJ1-1; the D is unclear. This CDR3 has 13 residues. Looked up from germline, CDR1 is MDHEN and CDR2 is SYDVKM. Trimming stripped 4 bases from V and 1 base from J, with 7 bases between. The CDR3: CASSSNSNTEAFF. The CDR3 nucleotides read TGTGCCAGCAGTTCAAATTCGAACACTGAAGCTTTCTTT. The variable domain in full, with the rest retrieved from reference TRBV28 and TRBJ1-1, is DVKVTQSSRYLVKRTGEKVFLECVQDMDHENMFWYRQDPGLGLRLIYFSYDVKMKEKGDIPEGYSVSREKKERFSLILESASTNQTSMYLCASSSNSNTEAFFGQGTRLTVV.

The V gene is TRBV9, the J gene TRBJ1-2; 9 nucleotides agree with TRBD1. The CDR3 extends over 18 amino acids. The V segment lost 3 bases and the J segment 0 bases; nucleotides outside the gene matches: 12. Germline CDR1 SGDLS, CDR2 YYNGEE. Here the CDR3 reads CASSDTRDRETTNYGYTF. The CDR3 region has the DNA TGTGCCAGCAGCGACACCAGGGACAGGGAAACAACTAACTATGGCTACACCTTC.

V and J are TRBV5-6 and TRBJ2-7; 11 bases map to TRBD1. Germline CDR1 reads SGHDT; CDR2 reads YYEEEE. V dropped 0 bases and J dropped 2; count of bases not matched to a gene: 1. This CDR3 has 15 residues. The DNA for the CDR3 is TGTGCCAGCAGCTTGGGGACAGGGGGCCCCTACGAGCAGTACGTC. Protein product: CASSLGTGGPYEQYV.

The chain recombines TRBV6-6 with TRBJ1-2; D gene uncertain. The V and J ends lost 0 bases and 4 bases respectively, with 9 bases between them. CDR1 and CDR2 (germline): MNHNY, SVGAGI (reference sequence). The CDR3 contains 14 residues. CDR3 region: CASSYSTAFYGYTF. The CDR3 coding sequence is TGTGCCAGCAGTTACTCTACAGCATTCTATGGCTACACCTTC.